This T cell receptor (beta chain) was retrieved from a study of blood T cell repertoires in COVID-19. Overall study context: Material from acute and convalescent COVID-19 was sourced from the United States, Italy and Spain. T cells, B-cell-depleted T cells, or PBMCs supplied cDNA or gDNA.

In the source study's methods: Amplification from reference gene primers served as the basis for estimated nucleated cell counts. TCRdb's table, derived via immunoSEQ multiplex PCR, lists solely in-frame clones and lacks some. Clonal size and the V and J genes are those of that table, whereas D and trimming came from the DNA. The sample carries around 300,000 clones, 85% to 90% recorded once. V was clipped by 6 bases and J by 3 bases, with 17 bases between them. The CDR3 is 15 residues long. Germline lookup yields CDR1 MNHEY and CDR2 SMNVEV (reference sequence). The V call is TRBV27, the J call TRBJ1-1; D gene ambiguous. The TCR sequence derives from a woman in her 50s with active or convalescent COVID-19. The sample consisted of peripheral blood. The CDR3 sequence: CASRLRGLLDTEAFF. The CDR3 DNA sequence: TGTGCCAGCAGACTCCGTGGGCTCTTGGACACTGAAGCTTTCTTT.